A single sample is the source of the 15 T cell receptor beta chains below, sequenced in a study of human CD8 memory T cell subsets. TCR beta was sequenced from UMI-tagged 5' RACE libraries. TCRdb derives one entry per CDR3 protein from the 5' RACE reads, leaving out DNA. In all, the sample yields about 10,000 distinct CDR3 sequences. The material sequenced was CD8+ T cells from PBMCs. The receptor source for this set is a human donor in good health.

The chain joins TRBV11-3 to TRBJ2-1. Germline CDR1 is SGHNT and CDR2 is YENEEA. The CDR3 loop spans 13 amino acids. The CDR3 loop is CASSLVKNNEQFF.

The gene calls are TRBV27 and TRBJ2-7; as DNA is missing, the TRBD2 call by TCRdb cannot be tested. Germline V CDR1 and CDR2: MNHEY, SMNVEV (reference sequence). CDR3 length: 15 amino acids. Here the CDR3 reads CASQLSGGNSYEQYF.

This chain joins TRBV19 and TRBJ2-1; TCRdb's D call, TRBD1, is unchecked because there is no DNA. The germline gives CDR1 LNHDA, CDR2 SQIVND (reference sequence). The CDR3 is 15 amino acids. This CDR3 is CASSDSRGSGNEQFF. Variable domain in full (rest from reference TRBV19 and TRBJ2-1): DGGITQSPKYLFRKEGQNVTLSCEQNLNHDAMYWYRQDPGQGLRLIYYSQIVNDFQKGDIAEGYSVSREKKESFPLTVTSAQKNPTAFYLCASSDSRGSGNEQFFGPGTRLTVL.

This chain's CDR3 is CSVARNPNEQFF. The rearrangement joins TRBV29-1 to TRBJ2-1; the TRBD1 assignment by TCRdb is unverifiable without DNA. There are 12 residues in the CDR3. Germline CDR1 reads SQVTM; CDR2 reads ANQGSEA.

The rearrangement joins TRBV6-2 or TRBV6-3 to TRBJ2-1. The germline CDR1 and CDR2 sequences are MNHEY and SVGEGT. The CDR3 has 14 amino acids. CDR3 loop: CASSSGPAYNEQFF.

This chain uses TRBV28 with TRBJ1-5; checking the TCRdb D call of TRBD1 is not possible without DNA. Germline CDR1 and CDR2: MDHEN and SYDVKM. CDR3 length: 18 amino acids. The CDR3 loop is CASSSDIIAAGGNQPQHF. The variable domain in full, completed from reference TRBV28 and TRBJ1-5, reads DVKVTQSSRYLVKRTGEKVFLECVQDMDHENMFWYRQDPGLGLRLIYFSYDVKMKEKGDIPEGYSVSREKKERFSLILESASTNQTSMYLCASSSDIIAAGGNQPQHFGDGTRLSIL.

The chain combines TRBV7-9 with TRBJ2-5; checking the TCRdb D call of TRBD2 is not possible without DNA. Germline assignment: CDR1 SEHNR and CDR2 FQNEAQ (reference sequence). This CDR3 is built from 13 residues. CDR3 in amino acids: CASIPSGRETQYF.

V is TRBV7-8 and J is TRBJ2-7; TCRdb returns TRBD1, unconfirmable since there is no DNA. This CDR3 comprises 13 residues. Germline lookup yields CDR1 SGHVS and CDR2 FQNEAQ. The CDR3 reads CATLGQDSYEQYF.

The rearrangement joins TRBV9 to TRBJ1-5; the D call from TCRdb, TRBD1, cannot be confirmed without DNA. In germline, CDR1 is SGDLS, CDR2 YYNGEE. This CDR3 comprises 14 residues. CDR3 amino acids: CASSAGQGGQPQHF.

The V gene is TRBV5-6, the J gene TRBJ2-1. This CDR3 is 11 amino acids long. The germline CDR1 and CDR2 sequences are SGHDT and YYEEEE. CDR3 residues: CASSMSNEQFF.

V gene TRBV9 combines with J gene TRBJ2-7; lacking DNA, the TRBD2 call made by TCRdb goes unchecked. The germline CDR1 and CDR2 sequences are SGDLS and YYNGEE. The CDR3 extends over 13 amino acids. The CDR3 protein is CASSAGGGDEQYF.

This chain joins TRBV14 and TRBJ2-3. This CDR3 comprises 15 residues. Per germline, CDR1 SGHDN and CDR2 FVKESK. CDR3 protein: CASSQADTRTDTQYF.

This rearrangement joins TRBV12-3 or TRBV12-4 to TRBJ2-3; TCRdb's D gene call, TRBD2, goes unchecked for lack of DNA. The CDR3 is 16 residues long. CDR3 sequence reads: CASSLLAEPSTDTQYF.

The V and J genes are TRBV5-8 and TRBJ2-1; TCRdb proposes TRBD2, but this gene call is untestable without DNA. Germline V gene lookup returns CDR1 SGHTS and CDR2 YDEGEE. CDR3 size: 16 residues. CDR3 sequence: CASSFFSGGSYNEQFF.

J is TRBJ2-2 and V is TRBV4-3; the D call from TCRdb, TRBD1, cannot be confirmed without DNA. The CDR3 runs 14 residues. Germline CDR1 reads LGHNA; CDR2 reads YSLEER. The CDR3 sequence is CASSQDAGGGELFF.